This TCR beta chain was identified in a study of T cells in Graves' hyperthyroidism and ophthalmopathy. Background on the study: The blood sample was taken at first diagnosis, before treatment began.

This clonotype came up a few times. Amplified TCR beta CDR3 regions came from RNA transcripts. The primer set for the first-round RT-PCR of the TCR CDR3 was HTBI. TCRdb re-derived calls from the multiplex PCR reads in MiXCR, one entry per CDR3 protein. The data contain over 700,000 distinct CDR3 sequences, roughly a third of them singletons. The CDR3 is 14 residues long. Germline CDR1 reads SGHVS; CDR2 reads FQNEAQ. V lost 4 bases to trimming and J lost 4 bases; unmatched junction nucleotides: 7. This chain uses TRBV7-8 with TRBJ2-7; 7 bases map to TRBD1. The source of this sequence is a woman aged 40 to 50 with Graves' hyperthyroidism. Sequencing was carried out using blood. The CDR3 bases are TGTGCCAGCAGCTCTCCCGAGACAGGGTACGAGCAGTACTTC. Residues: CASSSPETGYEQYF.